These T cell receptor beta chains were read from a single sample in a study of T cell responses to AZD1222 COVID-19 vaccine. Profiling relied on immunoSEQ multiplex PCR, and the TCRdb table lists in-frame clones only, not all of them. Of about 100,000 clones detected, approximately 93% appear once; the ten largest clones hold approximately 9%. The material sequenced was peripheral blood, taken 28 days after the second AZD1222 dose. The source of these receptors is an adult who received the AZD1222 COVID-19 vaccine. The CDR3 runs from the conserved cysteine through the conserved F or W. A D gene is named only where the DNA matches it firmly. For some rows the clone size is stated as once, few or many, or as a class when expanded; others skip it.

>16|TRBJ1-1|NA|TRBD1|TRBV20-1
CSASSVTGGPNTEAFF
TGCAGTGCTAGTAGTGTGACAGGGGGCCCGAACACTGAAGCTTTCTTT
>12|TRBJ2-5|once|NA|TRBV5-5
CASSLAQETQYF
TGTGCCAGCAGCTTGGCCCAAGAGACCCAGTACTTC
>15|TRBJ2-2|NA|TRBD1|TRBV28
CASSLGDRGAGELFF
TGTGCCAGCAGTTTAGGGGACAGGGGCGCCGGGGAGCTGTTTTTT
>12|TRBJ1-1|NA|NA|TRBV28
CASTQGYTEAFF
TGTGCCAGCACACAGGGTTACACTGAAGCTTTCTTT
>14|TRBJ2-7|NA|TRBD1|TRBV7-9
CASSSTRGSYEQYF
TGTGCCAGCAGCTCAACCAGGGGGTCCTACGAGCAGTACTTC
>10|TRBJ2-5|NA|NA|TRBV20-1
CSASWETQYF
TGCAGTGCTAGTTGGGAGACCCAGTACTTC
>18|TRBJ2-3|NA|TRBD2|TRBV4-3
CASSQDLISGTDTDTQYF
TGCGCCAGCAGCCAAGACTTGATTAGCGGGACCGACACAGATACGCAGTATTTT
>14|TRBJ2-7|NA|NA|TRBV6-6
CASSYSRVSDEQYF
TGTGCCAGCAGTTACTCTCGGGTATCTGATGAGCAGTACTTC
>15|TRBJ1-2|NA|TRBD1|TRBV5-1
CASSQTGQGVGGYTF
TGCGCCAGCAGCCAAACGGGACAGGGTGTCGGTGGCTACACCTTC
>13|TRBJ1-5|NA|TRBD1|TRBV12-3/TRBV12-4
CASRQTGGQPQHF
TGTGCCAGCAGGCAGACAGGGGGGCAGCCCCAGCATTTT
>18|TRBJ2-3|NA|TRBD2|TRBV3-1/TRBV3-2
CASSQFGTAGVAADTQYF
TGTGCCAGCAGCCAGTTCGGGACGGCGGGAGTAGCGGCAGATACGCAGTATTTT
>14|TRBJ2-2|NA|NA|TRBV7-8
CASSLIEATGELFF
TGTGCCAGCAGCTTAATCGAGGCCACCGGGGAGCTGTTTTTT
>11|TRBJ2-7|NA|NA|TRBV5-8
CASSLGRRKDF
TGTGCCAGCAGCTTGGGACGGCGGAAGGACTTC
>15|TRBJ1-5|NA|NA|TRBV11-2
CASSLEGGPNQPQHF
TGTGCCAGCAGCTTAGAGGGGGGGCCCAATCAGCCCCAGCATTTT
>15|TRBJ2-3|NA|NA|TRBV7-9
CASSSHWDKVDTQYF
TGTGCCAGCAGCTCCCACTGGGACAAGGTGGATACGCAGTATTTT
>13|TRBJ1-2|NA|TRBD1|TRBV28
CATGTAPNYGYTF
TGTGCCACCGGGACAGCACCTAACTATGGCTACACCTTC
>15|TRBJ1-5|medium-sized|NA|TRBV2
CASSIFGLLQGPQHF
TGTGCCAGCAGCATATTCGGGCTCCTACAGGGGCCCCAGCATTTT
>12|TRBJ2-1|NA|NA|TRBV29-1
CSVRGGADEQFF
TGCAGCGTCCGTGGGGGGGCGGACGAGCAGTTCTTC